The 15 T cell receptor beta chains presented below share a single source sample, sequenced in a study of shared clonotypes between healthy human individuals. Method: immunoSEQ multiplex PCR; TCRdb's copy keeps in-frame clones and lacks some. The sample yields approximately 2,000,000 clones, 85% to 95% seen once. Specimen: naive CD4+ T cells from PBMCs. Sample subset: CD45RA+ positively selected. These receptors all stem from a man aged 18 to 35 in good health. Some clones in this sample may be carry-over from other donors' samples.

This clone appeared a single time. The chain carries TRBV9 and TRBJ2-5, with D tentatively TRBD2 (5 bases). This CDR3 has 14 amino acids. V was clipped by 7 bases and J by 5 bases, with 18 bases between them. CDR1 is SGDLS, CDR2 YYNGEE, per germline. The CDR3 sequence: CASSRAPGRETQYF. The CDR3 DNA is TGTGCCAGCTCCCGGGCCCCGGGAAGGGAGACCCAGTACTTC.

The chain is built from TRBV27 and TRBJ1-1; 7 bases are a match to TRBD1. The CDR3 is 16 residues long. Germline-derived CDR1 and CDR2 are MNHEY and SMNVEV (reference sequence). The junction had 9 bases not matched to a gene; V was cut back by 3 bases and J by 2 bases. CDR3 protein: CASSFLADRANTEAFF. The DNA for the CDR3 is TGTGCCAGCAGTTTTCTTGCTGACAGGGCTAACACTGAAGCTTTCTTT.

This chain links TRBV28 with TRBJ2-7; 12 bases agree with TRBD2. Per germline, CDR1 MDHEN and CDR2 SYDVKM. V shed 9 bases, J shed 2 bases, and the junction held 17 bases outside the gene matches. The CDR3 length is 18 residues. The CDR3 nucleotides read TGTGCCAGAAAGGGACAGCTAACTAGCGGGAGGTCGACCTACGAGCAGTACTTC. It yields the protein CARKGQLTSGRSTYEQYF.

V gene TRBV5-1 combines with J gene TRBJ2-1; the D gene is possibly TRBD2 (5 bases). The CDR3 length is 15 residues. Looked up from germline, CDR1 is SGHRS and CDR2 is YFSETQ. The ends were cut back, 2 bases at V and 2 bases at J, with 11 bases in the middle. The CDR3: CASSLDGNTYNEQFF. The CDR3 DNA sequence: TGCGCCAGCAGCTTAGACGGGAATACCTACAATGAGCAGTTCTTC.

This sequence joins TRBV11-2 and TRBJ1-2; no clear D gene. The CDR3 is 15 residues long. The V end was cut by 5 bases, the J end by 6 bases, with 19 bases between. Looked up from germline, CDR1 is SGHAT and CDR2 is FQNNGV. Written as DNA, the CDR3 is TGTGCCAGCAGCACCCTCAAAGGTGGGGAAGATGGCTACACCTTC. Protein: CASSTLKGGEDGYTF.

The gene calls are TRBV23-1 and TRBJ2-7, with D perhaps TRBD2 (5 bases). TRBV23-1 is an ORF for which the function is uncertain. This CDR3 has 17 residues. V dropped 0 bases and J dropped 2 bases, with 17 bases sitting between them. The CDR3 is CASSQSPPTSGPYEQYF. For the CDR3, the DNA is TGCGCCAGCAGTCAATCCCCTCCCACCAGCGGCCCCTACGAGCAGTACTTC.

The gene calls are TRBV6-1 and TRBJ2-5; D not resolved. The DNA end lines up better with TRBJ2-7; the J call may be wrong. This CDR3 region has 12 residues. Germline CDR1 is MNHNS and CDR2 is SASEGT. DNA for the CDR3: TGTGCCAGTACCACCGTATACTACGAGCAGTACTTC. This codes for CASTTVYYEQYF.

V and J are TRBV10-3 and TRBJ2-7; the match to TRBD1 covers 9 bases. CDR1 ENHRY and CDR2 SYGVKD come from the germline V gene. The CDR3 has 16 residues. V gave up 0 bases and J gave up 5 bases; unmatched junction bases: 8. This chain's CDR3 is CAISESLGQGPNEQYF. The CDR3 coding sequence is TGTGCCATCAGTGAGTCGTTGGGACAGGGTCCCAACGAGCAGTACTTC.

This chain links TRBV7-3 with TRBJ1-5, with TRBD1 matching 8 bases. CDR1 is SGHTA and CDR2 is FQGTGA in the germline V gene. The CDR3 extends over 15 amino acids. V dropped 4 bases and J dropped 7; count of bases not matched to a gene: 9. The CDR3 DNA follows: TGTGCCAGCAGCTCCTGGACAGGGATAGGGCAGCCCCAGCATTTT. Its protein is CASSSWTGIGQPQHF.

The V gene is TRBV6-4, the J gene TRBJ2-1; 13 bases agree with TRBD2. The ends lost 6 bases at V and 8 bases at J; junction bases unmatched: 10. There are 16 residues in the CDR3. Germline values: CDR1 MRHNA, CDR2 SNTAGT. CDR3 region: CASSGTSGRALDEQFF. The CDR3 nucleotides read TGTGCCAGCAGCGGTACTAGCGGGAGGGCCCTCGATGAGCAGTTCTTC.

For this clone: The same CDR3 can be traced to other DNA sequences in this sample. The gene calls are TRBV19 and TRBJ1-3; D is ambiguous. Trimming took 6 bases from V and 0 from J, leaving 9 bases between them. There are 14 residues in the CDR3. CDR1 is LNHDA, CDR2 SQIVND, per germline (reference sequence). Here the CDR3 reads CASSPGSSGNTIYF. DNA for the CDR3: TGTGCCAGTAGCCCGGGCAGCTCTGGAAACACCATATATTTT.

The V call is TRBV5-1, the J call TRBJ2-3; possibly TRBD1 for D (5 bases). V was cut by 7 bases and J by 2 bases, with 14 bases left in between. Looked up from germline, CDR1 is SGHRS and CDR2 is YFSETQ. The CDR3 is 14 residues long. CDR3 region: CASGLDKSTDTQYF. The CDR3 DNA is TGCGCCAGCGGCCTGGACAAATCCACAGATACGCAGTATTTT.

The rearrangement links TRBV5-1 to TRBJ1-2, with D perhaps matching TRBD1 (6 bases). V lost 3 bases and J lost 6, with 12 bases in between. The CDR3 runs to 13 residues. Germline V gene lookup returns CDR1 SGHRS and CDR2 YFSETQ. The CDR3 DNA sequence: TGCGCCAGCAGCTCGCCGGGACAAGATGGCTACACCTTC. Translated: CASSSPGQDGYTF.

The chain couples TRBV14 to TRBJ2-1; 7 bases line up with TRBD2. CDR3 length equals 15 residues. V shed 1 base and J 2 bases; nucleotides not matched to a gene: 2. From germline, CDR1 is SGHDN and CDR2 FVKESK. CDR3 DNA sequence: TGTGCCAGCAGCCAAGCCGCGGGGGCCTACAATGAGCAGTTCTTC. It encodes CASSQAAGAYNEQFF.

V is TRBV2 and J is TRBJ2-3; tentatively, D is TRBD1 (5 bases). V shed 3 bases and J shed 4 bases, with 11 bases lying between them. The CDR3 sequence is 14 residues long. CDR1 SNHLY and CDR2 FYNNEI come from the germline V gene. CDR3 nucleotides: TGTGCCAGCAGTGAGGCAGGGTGGGCAGATACGCAGTATTTT. It encodes CASSEAGWADTQYF. The full variable domain, its missing parts supplied by reference TRBV2 and TRBJ2-3, is EPEVTQTPSHQVTQMGQEVILRCVPISNHLYFYWYRQILGQKVEFLVSFYNNEISEKSEIFDDQFSVERPDGSNFTLKIRSTKLEDSAMYFCASSEAGWADTQYFGPGTRLTVL.